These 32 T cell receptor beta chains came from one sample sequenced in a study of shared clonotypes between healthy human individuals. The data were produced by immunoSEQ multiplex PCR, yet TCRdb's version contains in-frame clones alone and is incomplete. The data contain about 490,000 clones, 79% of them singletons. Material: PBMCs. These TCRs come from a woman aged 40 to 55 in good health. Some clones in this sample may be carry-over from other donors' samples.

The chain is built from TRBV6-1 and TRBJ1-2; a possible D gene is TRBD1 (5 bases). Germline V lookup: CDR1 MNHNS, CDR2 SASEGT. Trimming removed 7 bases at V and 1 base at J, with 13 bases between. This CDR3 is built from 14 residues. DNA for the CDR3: TGTGCCAGCACTCCCGGGGGGGATAACTATGGCTACACCTTC. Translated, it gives CASTPGGDNYGYTF.

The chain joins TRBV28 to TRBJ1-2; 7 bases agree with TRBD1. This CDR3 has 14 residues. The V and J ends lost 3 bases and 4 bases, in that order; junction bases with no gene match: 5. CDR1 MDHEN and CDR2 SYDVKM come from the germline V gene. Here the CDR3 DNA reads TGTGCCAGCAGTTTGGAGGGGGCGAGCTATGGCTACACCTTC. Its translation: CASSLEGASYGYTF.

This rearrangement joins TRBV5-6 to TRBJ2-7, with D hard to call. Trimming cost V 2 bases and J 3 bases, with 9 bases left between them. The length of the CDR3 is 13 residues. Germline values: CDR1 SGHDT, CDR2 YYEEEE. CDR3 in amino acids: CASSFDKLYEQYF. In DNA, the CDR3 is TGTGCCAGCAGCTTCGACAAGCTCTACGAGCAGTACTTC.

The CDR3 protein is CASSERRTGASSYEQYF. The CDR3 region has the DNA TGTGCCAGCAGTGAAAGACGGACAGGGGCCTCCTCCTACGAGCAGTACTTC. This rearrangement joins TRBV2 to TRBJ2-7; 9 nucleotides align to TRBD1. This CDR3 contains 17 residues. V lost 2 bases and J lost 0; bases outside the gene matches: 8. Germline lookup yields CDR1 SNHLY and CDR2 FYNNEI.

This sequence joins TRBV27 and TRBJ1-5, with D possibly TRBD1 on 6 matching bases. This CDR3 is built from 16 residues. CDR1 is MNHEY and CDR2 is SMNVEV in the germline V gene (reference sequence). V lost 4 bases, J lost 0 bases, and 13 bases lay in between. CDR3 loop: CASSSGTLYSNQPQHF. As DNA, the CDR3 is TGTGCCAGCAGTTCCGGGACACTTTATAGCAATCAGCCCCAGCATTTT.

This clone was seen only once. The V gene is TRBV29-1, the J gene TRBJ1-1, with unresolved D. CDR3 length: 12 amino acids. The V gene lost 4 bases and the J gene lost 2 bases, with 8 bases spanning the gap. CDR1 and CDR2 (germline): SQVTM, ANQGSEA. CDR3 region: CSVAQSNTEAFF. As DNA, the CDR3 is TGCAGCGTTGCACAGAGTAACACTGAAGCTTTCTTT.

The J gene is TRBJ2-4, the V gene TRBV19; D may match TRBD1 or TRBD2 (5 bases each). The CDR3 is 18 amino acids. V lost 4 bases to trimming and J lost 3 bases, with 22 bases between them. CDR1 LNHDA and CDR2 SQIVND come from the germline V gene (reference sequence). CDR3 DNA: TGTGCCAGTAGTAGAATTATTACGGAGGAAAGGGGCAAAAACATTCAGTACTTC. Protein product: CASSRIITEERGKNIQYF.

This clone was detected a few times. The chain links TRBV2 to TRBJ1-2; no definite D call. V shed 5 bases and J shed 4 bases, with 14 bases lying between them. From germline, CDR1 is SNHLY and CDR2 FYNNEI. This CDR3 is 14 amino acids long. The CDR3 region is CASSQGPTAYGYTF. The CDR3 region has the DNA TGTGCCAGCAGTCAAGGTCCGACTGCCTATGGCTACACCTTC.

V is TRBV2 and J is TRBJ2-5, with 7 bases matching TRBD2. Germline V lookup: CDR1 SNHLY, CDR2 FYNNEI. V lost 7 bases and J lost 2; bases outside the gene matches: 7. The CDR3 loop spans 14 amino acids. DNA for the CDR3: TGTGCCAGCACCGGGACTACACGACAAGAGACCCAGTACTTC. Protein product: CASTGTTRQETQYF.

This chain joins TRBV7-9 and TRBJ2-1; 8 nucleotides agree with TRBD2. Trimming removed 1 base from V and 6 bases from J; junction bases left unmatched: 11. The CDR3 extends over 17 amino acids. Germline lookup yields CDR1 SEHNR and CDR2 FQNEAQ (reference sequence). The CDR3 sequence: CASSLVSGSGGSNEQFF. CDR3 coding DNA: TGTGCCAGCAGCTTAGTGTCGGGCAGCGGGGGAAGCAATGAGCAGTTCTTC. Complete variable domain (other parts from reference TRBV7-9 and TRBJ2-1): DTGVSQNPRHKITKRGQNVTFRCDPISEHNRLYWYRQTLGQGPEFLTYFQNEAQLEKSRLLSDRFSAERPKGSFSTLEIQRTEQGDSAMYLCASSLVSGSGGSNEQFFGPGTRLTVL.

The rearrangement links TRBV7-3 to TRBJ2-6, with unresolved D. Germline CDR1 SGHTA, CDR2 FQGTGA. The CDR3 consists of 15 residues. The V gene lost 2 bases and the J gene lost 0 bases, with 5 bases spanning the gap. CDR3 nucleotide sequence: TGTGCCAGCAGCTTATTGGTCTCTGGGGCCAACGTCCTGACTTTC. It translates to CASSLLVSGANVLTF. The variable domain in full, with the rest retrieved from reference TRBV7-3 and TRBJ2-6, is GAGVSQTPSNKVTEKGKYVELRCDPISGHTALYWYRQSLGQGPEFLIYFQGTGAADDSGLPNDRFFAVRPEGSVSTLKIQRTERGDSAVYLCASSLLVSGANVLTFGAGSRLTVL.

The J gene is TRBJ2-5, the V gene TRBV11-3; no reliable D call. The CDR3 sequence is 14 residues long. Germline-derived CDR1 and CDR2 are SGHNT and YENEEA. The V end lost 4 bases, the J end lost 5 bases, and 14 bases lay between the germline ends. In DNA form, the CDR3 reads TGTGCCAGCAGCTGTACTCTTTTCGGGGAGACCCAGTACTTC. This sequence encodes CASSCTLFGETQYF.

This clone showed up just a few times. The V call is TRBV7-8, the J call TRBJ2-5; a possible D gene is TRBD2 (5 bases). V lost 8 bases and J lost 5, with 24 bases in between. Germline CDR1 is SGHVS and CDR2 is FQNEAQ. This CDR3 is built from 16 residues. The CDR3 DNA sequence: TGTGCCAGCCCCTCCCCCACTAGAGAGGGTGGGGAGACCCAGTACTTC. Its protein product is CASPSPTREGGETQYF.

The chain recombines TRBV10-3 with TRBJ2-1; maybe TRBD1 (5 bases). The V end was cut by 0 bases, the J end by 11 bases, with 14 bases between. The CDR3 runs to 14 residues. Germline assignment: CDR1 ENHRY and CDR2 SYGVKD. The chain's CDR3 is CAISESVGEVKQFF. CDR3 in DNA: TGTGCCATCAGTGAGTCGGTAGGGGAAGTGAAGCAGTTCTTC.

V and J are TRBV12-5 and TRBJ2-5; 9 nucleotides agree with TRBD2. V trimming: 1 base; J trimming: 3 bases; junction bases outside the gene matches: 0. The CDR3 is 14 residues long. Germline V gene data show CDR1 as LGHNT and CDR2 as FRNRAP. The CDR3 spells CASGLGLAEETQYF. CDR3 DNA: TGTGCTAGTGGTTTGGGACTAGCGGAAGAGACCCAGTACTTC.

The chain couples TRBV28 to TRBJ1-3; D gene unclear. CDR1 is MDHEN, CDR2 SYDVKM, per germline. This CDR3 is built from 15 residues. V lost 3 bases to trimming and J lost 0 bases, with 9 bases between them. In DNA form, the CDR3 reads TGTGCCAGCAGTTTCCTAGGCACCTCTGGAAACACCATATATTTT. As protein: CASSFLGTSGNTIYF.

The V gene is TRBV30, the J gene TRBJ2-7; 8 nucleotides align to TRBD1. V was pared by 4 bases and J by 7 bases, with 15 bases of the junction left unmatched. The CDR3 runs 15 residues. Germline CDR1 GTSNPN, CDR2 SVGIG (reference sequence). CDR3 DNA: TGTGCCTGGATGTTAGGCTCAGGGGGCGCGGGGGAGCAGTACTTC. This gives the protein CAWMLGSGGAGEQYF.

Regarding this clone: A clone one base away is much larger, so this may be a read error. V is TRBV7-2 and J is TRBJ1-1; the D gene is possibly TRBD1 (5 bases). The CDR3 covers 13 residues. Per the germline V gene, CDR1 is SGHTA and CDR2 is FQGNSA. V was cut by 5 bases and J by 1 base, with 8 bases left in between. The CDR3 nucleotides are TGTGCCAGCAGCCGCGGACAGAACACTGAAGCTTTCTTT. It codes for CASSRGQNTEAFF.

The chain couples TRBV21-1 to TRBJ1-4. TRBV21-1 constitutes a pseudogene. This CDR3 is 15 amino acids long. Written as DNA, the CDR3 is TGTGCCAGCAGCAAAGTGGGGCGGGTGGCTGAAAAACTGTTTTTT. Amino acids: CASSKVGRVAEKLFF.

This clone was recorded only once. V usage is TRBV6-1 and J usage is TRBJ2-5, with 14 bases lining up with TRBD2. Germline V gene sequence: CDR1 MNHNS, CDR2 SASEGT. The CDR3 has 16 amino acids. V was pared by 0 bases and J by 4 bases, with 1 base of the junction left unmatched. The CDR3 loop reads CASSEAGLAGAETQYF. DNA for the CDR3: TGTGCCAGCAGTGAAGCGGGACTAGCGGGAGCAGAGACCCAGTACTTC.

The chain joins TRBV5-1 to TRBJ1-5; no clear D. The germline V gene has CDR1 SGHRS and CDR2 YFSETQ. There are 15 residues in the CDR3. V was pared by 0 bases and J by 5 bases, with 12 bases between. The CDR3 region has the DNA TGCGCCAGCAGCTTGGGTTACGGGGAGTATCAGCCCCAGCATTTT. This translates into CASSLGYGEYQPQHF.

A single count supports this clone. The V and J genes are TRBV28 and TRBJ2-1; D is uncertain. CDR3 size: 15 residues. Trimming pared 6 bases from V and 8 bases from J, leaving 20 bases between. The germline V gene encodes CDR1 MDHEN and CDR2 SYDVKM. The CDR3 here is CASSLPPALGDEQFF. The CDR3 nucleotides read TGTGCCAGCAGCTTGCCCCCTGCGCTAGGAGATGAGCAGTTCTTC.

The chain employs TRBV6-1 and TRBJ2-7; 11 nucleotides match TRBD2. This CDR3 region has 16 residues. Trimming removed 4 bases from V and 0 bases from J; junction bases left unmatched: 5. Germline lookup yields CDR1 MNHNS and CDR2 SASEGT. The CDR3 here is CASSAGTSGDSYEQYF. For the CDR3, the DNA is TGTGCCAGCAGTGCCGGGACTAGCGGCGACTCCTACGAGCAGTACTTC.

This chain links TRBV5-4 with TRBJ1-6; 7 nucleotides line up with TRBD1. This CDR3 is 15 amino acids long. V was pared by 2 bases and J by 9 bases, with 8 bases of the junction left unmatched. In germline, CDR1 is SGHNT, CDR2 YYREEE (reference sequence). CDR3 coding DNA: TGTGCCAGCAGCTTCCGACAGGGCATCAGTTCACCCCTCCACTTT. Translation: CASSFRQGISSPLHF.

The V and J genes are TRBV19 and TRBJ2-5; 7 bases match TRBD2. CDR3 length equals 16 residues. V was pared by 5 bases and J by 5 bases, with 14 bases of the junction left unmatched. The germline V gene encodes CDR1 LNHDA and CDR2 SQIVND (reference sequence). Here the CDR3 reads CASSVNSPGRLETQYF. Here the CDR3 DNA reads TGTGCCAGTAGTGTCAACAGTCCCGGGAGGTTGGAGACCCAGTACTTC.

Here the CDR3 reads CASRGQGAAGELFF. CDR3 DNA: TGTGCCAGTAGAGGACAGGGGGCGGCCGGGGAGCTGTTTTTT. The chain links TRBV19 to TRBJ2-2; 11 bases are a match to TRBD1. J was trimmed by 6 bases and V by 6 bases; bases with no gene match: 3. There are 14 residues in the CDR3. CDR1 LNHDA and CDR2 SQIVND come from the germline V gene (reference sequence). Looking up the rest from reference TRBV19 and TRBJ2-2 gives the full variable domain: DGGITQSPKYLFRKEGQNVTLSCEQNLNHDAMYWYRQDPGQGLRLIYYSQIVNDFQKGDIAEGYSVSREKKESFPLTVTSAQKNPTAFYLCASRGQGAAGELFFGEGSRLTVL.

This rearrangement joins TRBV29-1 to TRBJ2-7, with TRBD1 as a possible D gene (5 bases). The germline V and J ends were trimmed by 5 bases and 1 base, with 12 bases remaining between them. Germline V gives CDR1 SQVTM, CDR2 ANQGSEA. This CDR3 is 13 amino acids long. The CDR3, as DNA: TGCAGCGTTAGTAGGACAAATTCCTACGAGCAGTACTTC. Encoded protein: CSVSRTNSYEQYF.

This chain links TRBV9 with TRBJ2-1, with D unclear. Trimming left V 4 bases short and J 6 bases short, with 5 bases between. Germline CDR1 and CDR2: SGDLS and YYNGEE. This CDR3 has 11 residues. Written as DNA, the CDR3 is TGTGCCAGCAGCTCAACCAATGAGCAGTTCTTC. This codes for CASSSTNEQFF. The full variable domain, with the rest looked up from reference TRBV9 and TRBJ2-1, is DSGVTQTPKHLITATGQRVTLRCSPRSGDLSVYWYQQSLDQGLQFLIQYYNGEERAKGNILERFSAQQFPDLHSELNLSSLELGDSALYFCASSSTNEQFFGPGTRLTVL.

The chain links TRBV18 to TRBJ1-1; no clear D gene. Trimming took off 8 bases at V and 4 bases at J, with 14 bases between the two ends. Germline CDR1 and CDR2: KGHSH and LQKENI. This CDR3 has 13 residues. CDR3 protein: CASRSSDTTEAFF. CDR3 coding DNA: TGTGCCAGCCGGAGCAGTGATACCACTGAAGCTTTCTTT.

In DNA, the CDR3 is TGTGCCAGCAGTAGACAGCGTGGAAGCTATGGCTACACCTTC. Translating it yields CASSRQRGSYGYTF. This chain uses TRBV28 with TRBJ1-2, with D possibly TRBD1 on 5 matching bases. Trimming took off 5 bases at V and 4 bases at J, with 14 bases between the two ends. CDR1 MDHEN and CDR2 SYDVKM come from the germline V gene. There are 14 residues in the CDR3.

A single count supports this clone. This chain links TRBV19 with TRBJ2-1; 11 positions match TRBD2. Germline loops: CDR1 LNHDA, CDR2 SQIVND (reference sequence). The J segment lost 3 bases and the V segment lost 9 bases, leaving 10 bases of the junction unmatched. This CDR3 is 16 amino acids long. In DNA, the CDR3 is TGTGCCAGCAACCGCGCTAGCGGGAGGTACTACAATGAGCAGTTCTTC. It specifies CASNRASGRYYNEQFF. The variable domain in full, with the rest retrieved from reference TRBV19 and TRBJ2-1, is DGGITQSPKYLFRKEGQNVTLSCEQNLNHDAMYWYRQDPGQGLRLIYYSQIVNDFQKGDIAEGYSVSREKKESFPLTVTSAQKNPTAFYLCASNRASGRYYNEQFFGPGTRLTVL.

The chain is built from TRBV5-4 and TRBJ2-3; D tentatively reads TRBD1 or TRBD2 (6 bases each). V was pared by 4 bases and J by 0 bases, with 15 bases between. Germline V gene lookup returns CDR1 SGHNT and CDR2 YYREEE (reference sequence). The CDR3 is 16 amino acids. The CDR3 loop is CASSPGARRSTDTQYF. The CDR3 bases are TGTGCCAGCAGCCCGGGGGCGCGACGAAGCACAGATACGCAGTATTTT. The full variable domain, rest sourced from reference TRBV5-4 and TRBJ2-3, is ETGVTQSPTHLIKTRGQQVTLRCSSQSGHNTVSWYQQALGQGPQFIFQYYREEENGRGNFPPRFSGLQFPNYSSELNVNALELDDSALYLCASSPGARRSTDTQYFGPGTRLTVL.